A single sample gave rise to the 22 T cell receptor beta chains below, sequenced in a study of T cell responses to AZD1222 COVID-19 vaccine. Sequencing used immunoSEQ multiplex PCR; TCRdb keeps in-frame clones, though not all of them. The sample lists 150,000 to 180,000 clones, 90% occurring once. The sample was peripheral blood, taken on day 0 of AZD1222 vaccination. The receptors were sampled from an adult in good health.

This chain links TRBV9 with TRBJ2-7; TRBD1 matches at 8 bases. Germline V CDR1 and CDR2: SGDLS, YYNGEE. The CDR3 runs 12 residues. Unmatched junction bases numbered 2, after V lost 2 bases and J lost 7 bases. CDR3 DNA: TGTGCCAGCAGCGTGACAGGGGAAGAGCAGTACTTC. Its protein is CASSVTGEEQYF.

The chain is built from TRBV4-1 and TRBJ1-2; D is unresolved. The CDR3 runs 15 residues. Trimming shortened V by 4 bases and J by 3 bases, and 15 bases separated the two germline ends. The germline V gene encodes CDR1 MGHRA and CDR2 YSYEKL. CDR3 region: CASSPLERVDYGYTF. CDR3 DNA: TGCGCCAGCAGCCCCCTCGAGAGGGTGGACTATGGCTACACCTTC.

The CDR3 is CAISESKVTNYGYTF. CDR3 DNA sequence: TGTGCCATCAGTGAGTCGAAGGTAACCAACTATGGCTACACCTTC. The V and J genes are TRBV10-3 and TRBJ1-2; D ambiguous. This CDR3 contains 15 residues. In germline, CDR1 is ENHRY, CDR2 SYGVKD. V was trimmed by 0 bases and J by 2 bases, leaving 10 bases between them.

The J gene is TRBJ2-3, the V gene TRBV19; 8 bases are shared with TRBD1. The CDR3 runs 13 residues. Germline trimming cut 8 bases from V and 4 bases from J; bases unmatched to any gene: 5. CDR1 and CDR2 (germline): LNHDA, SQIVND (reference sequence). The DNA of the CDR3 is TGTGCCAGTTCACGGACAGGGTCAGATACGCAGTATTTT. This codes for CASSRTGSDTQYF.

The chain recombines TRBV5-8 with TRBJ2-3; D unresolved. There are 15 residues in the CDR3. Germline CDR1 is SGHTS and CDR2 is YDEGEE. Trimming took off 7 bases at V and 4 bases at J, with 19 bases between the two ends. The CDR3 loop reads CASPQITWPPDTQYF. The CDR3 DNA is TGTGCCAGCCCCCAAATCACCTGGCCCCCAGATACGCAGTATTTT.

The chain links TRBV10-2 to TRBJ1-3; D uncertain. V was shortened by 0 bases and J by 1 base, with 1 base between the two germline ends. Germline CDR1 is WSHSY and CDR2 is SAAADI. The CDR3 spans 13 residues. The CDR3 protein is CASSESSGNTIYF. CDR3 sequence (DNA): TGCGCCAGCAGTGAGTCGTCTGGAAACACCATATATTTT.

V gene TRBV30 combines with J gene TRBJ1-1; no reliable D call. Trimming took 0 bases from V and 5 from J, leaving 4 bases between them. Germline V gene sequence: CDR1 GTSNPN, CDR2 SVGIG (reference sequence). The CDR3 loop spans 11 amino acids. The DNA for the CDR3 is TGTGCCTGGAGTGTCGTGACTGAAGCTTTCTTT. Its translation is CAWSVVTEAFF. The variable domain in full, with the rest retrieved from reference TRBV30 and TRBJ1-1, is SQTIHQWPATLVQPVGSPLSLECTVEGTSNPNLYWYRQAAGRGLQLLFYSVGIGQISSEVPQNLSASRPQDRQFILSSKKLLLSDSGFYLCAWSVVTEAFFGQGTRLTVV.

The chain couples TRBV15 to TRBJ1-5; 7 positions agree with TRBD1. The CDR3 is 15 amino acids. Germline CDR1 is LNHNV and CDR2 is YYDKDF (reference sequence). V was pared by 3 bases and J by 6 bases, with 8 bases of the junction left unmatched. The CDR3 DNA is TGTGCCACCAGCAGGGGGACAGAGATGTCTCAGCCCCAGCATTTT. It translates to CATSRGTEMSQPQHF. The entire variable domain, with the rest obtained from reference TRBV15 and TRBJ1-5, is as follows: DAMVIQNPRYQVTQFGKPVTLSCSQTLNHNVMYWYQQKSSQAPKLLFHYYDKDFNNEADTPDNFQSRRPNTSFCFLDIRSPGLGDTAMYLCATSRGTEMSQPQHFGDGTRLSIL.

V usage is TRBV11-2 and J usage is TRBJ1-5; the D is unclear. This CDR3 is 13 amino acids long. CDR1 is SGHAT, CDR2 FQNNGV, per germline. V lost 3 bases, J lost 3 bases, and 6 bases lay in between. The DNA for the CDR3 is TGTGCCAGCAGCTTGAGACCCAATCAGCCCCAGCATTTT. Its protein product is CASSLRPNQPQHF.

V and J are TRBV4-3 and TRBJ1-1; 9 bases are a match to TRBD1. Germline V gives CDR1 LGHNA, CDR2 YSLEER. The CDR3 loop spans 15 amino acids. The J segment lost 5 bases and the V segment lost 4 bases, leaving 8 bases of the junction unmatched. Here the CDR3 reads CASSLGTGRRTEAFF. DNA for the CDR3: TGCGCCAGCAGCCTTGGGACAGGGAGGAGAACTGAAGCTTTCTTT.

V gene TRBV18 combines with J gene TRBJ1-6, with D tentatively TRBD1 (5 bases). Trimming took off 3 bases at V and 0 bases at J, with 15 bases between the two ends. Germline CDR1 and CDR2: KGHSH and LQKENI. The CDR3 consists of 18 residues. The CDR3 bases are TGTGCCAGCTCACCCCTACATTGGGGGAGCTCCTATAATTCACCCCTCCACTTT. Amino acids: CASSPLHWGSSYNSPLHF. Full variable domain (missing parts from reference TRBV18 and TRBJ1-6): NAGVMQNPRHLVRRRGQEARLRCSPMKGHSHVYWYRQLPEEGLKFMVYLQKENIIDESGMPKERFSAEFPKEGPSILRIQQVVRGDSAAYFCASSPLHWGSSYNSPLHFGNGTRLTVT.

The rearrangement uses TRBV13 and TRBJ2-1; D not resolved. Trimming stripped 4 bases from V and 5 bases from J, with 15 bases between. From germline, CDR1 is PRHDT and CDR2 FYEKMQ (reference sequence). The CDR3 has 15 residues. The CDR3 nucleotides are TGTGCCAGCAGCTCCCCGGAAGGCAGAGACAATGAGCAGTTCTTC. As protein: CASSSPEGRDNEQFF.

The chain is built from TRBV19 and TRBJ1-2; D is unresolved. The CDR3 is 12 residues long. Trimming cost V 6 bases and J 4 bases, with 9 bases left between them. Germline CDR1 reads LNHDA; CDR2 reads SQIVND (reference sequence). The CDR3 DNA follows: TGTGCCAGTAGGGCAGTTAGCTATGGCTACACCTTC. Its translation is CASRAVSYGYTF. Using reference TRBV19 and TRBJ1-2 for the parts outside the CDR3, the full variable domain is DGGITQSPKYLFRKEGQNVTLSCEQNLNHDAMYWYRQDPGQGLRLIYYSQIVNDFQKGDIAEGYSVSREKKESFPLTVTSAQKNPTAFYLCASRAVSYGYTFGSGTRLTVV.

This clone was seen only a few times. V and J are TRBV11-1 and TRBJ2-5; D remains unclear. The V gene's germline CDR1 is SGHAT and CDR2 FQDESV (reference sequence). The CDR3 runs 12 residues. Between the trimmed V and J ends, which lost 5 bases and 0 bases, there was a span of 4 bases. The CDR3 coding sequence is TGTGCCAGCAGCCCCCACCAAGAGACCCAGTACTTC. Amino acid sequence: CASSPHQETQYF. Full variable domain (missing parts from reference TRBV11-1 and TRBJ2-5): EAEVAQSPRYKITEKSQAVAFWCDPISGHATLYWYRQILGQGPELLVQFQDESVVDDSQLPKDRFSAERLKGVDSTLKIQPAELGDSAMYLCASSPHQETQYFGPGTRLLVL.

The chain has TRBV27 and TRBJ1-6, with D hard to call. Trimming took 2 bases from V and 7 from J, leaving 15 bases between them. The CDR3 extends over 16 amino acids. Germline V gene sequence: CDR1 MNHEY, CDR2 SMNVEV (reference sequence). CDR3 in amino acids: CASSLDLFPGNSPLHF. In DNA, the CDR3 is TGTGCCAGCAGTTTAGATTTGTTTCCGGGGAATTCACCCCTCCACTTT.

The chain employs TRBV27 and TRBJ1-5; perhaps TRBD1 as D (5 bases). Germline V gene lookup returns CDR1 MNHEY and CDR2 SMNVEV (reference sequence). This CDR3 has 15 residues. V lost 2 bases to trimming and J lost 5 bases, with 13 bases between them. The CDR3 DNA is TGTGCCAGCAGTTTACAGGGCCTGGGCTATCAGCCCCAGCATTTT. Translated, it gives CASSLQGLGYQPQHF.

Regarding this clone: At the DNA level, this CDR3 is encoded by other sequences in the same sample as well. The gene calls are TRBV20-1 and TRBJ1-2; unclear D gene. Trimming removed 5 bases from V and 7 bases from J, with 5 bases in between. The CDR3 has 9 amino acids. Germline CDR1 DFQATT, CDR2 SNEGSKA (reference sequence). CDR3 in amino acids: CSAPGGYTF. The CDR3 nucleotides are TGCAGTGCTCCCGGTGGCTACACCTTC.

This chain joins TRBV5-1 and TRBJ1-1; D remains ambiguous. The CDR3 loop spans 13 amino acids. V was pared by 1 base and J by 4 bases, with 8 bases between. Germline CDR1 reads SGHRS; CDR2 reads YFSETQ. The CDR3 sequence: CASSLIPTTEAFF. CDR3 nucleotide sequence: TGCGCCAGCAGCTTGATCCCTACCACTGAAGCTTTCTTT.

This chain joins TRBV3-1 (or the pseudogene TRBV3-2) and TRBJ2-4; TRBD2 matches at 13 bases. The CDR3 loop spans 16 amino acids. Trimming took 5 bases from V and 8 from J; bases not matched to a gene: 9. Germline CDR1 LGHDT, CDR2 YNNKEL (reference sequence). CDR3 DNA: TGTGCCAGCAGCGAGTTCCCTGGGACTAGCGGGGACATTCAGTACTTC. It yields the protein CASSEFPGTSGDIQYF.

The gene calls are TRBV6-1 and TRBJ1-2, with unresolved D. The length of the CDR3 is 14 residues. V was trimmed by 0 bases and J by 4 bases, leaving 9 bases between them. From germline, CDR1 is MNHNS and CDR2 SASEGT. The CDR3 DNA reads TGTGCCAGCAGTGAAGCGGGAGCTATCTATGGCTACACCTTC. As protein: CASSEAGAIYGYTF.

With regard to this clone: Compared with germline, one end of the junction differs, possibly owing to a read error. CDR3 amino acids: CASSKLAGGQETQYF. As DNA, the CDR3 is TGTGCTAGCAGCAAACTAGCGGGGGGGCAAGAGACCCAGTACTTC. This chain links TRBV7-7 with TRBJ2-5; 13 positions match TRBD2. The CDR3 runs to 15 residues. Germline V gives CDR1 SSHAT, CDR2 FNYEAQ (reference sequence).

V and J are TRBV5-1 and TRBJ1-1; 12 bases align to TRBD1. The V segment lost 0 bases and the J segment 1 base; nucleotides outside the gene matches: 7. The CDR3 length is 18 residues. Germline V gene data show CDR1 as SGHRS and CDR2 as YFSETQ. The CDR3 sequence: CASSLARDRGLKNTEAFF. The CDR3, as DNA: TGCGCCAGCAGCTTGGCCCGGGACAGGGGGCTAAAGAACACTGAAGCTTTCTTT.